The 9 T cell receptor beta chains presented below share a single source sample, sequenced in a study of cytomegalovirus exposure and HLA in healthy donors. Amplification used 60 Vbeta primers and 13 Jbeta primers. The assay was immunoSEQ multiplex PCR, and TCRdb's table has in-frame clones only and misses some. In the table there are tens of thousands of clones, 68% of which are singletons. Sample: PBMCs. All receptors derive from a woman aged 25 to 39 in good health and CMV-seronegative.

V usage is TRBV6-4 and J usage is TRBJ1-1; D is perhaps TRBD1 (5 bases). Between the trimmed V and J ends, which lost 0 bases and 10 bases, there was a span of 9 bases. Germline V gene sequence: CDR1 MRHNA, CDR2 SNTAGT. The CDR3 totals 12 residues. The CDR3, as DNA: TGTGCCAGCAGTGACTCGGGGGGAACAGCTTTCTTT. The encoded protein is CASSDSGGTAFF.

The genes are TRBV5-4 and TRBJ1-1; D gene ambiguous. The CDR3 sequence is 16 residues long. V was pared by 2 bases and J by 1 base, with 15 bases between. The V gene's germline CDR1 is SGHNT and CDR2 YYREEE (reference sequence). In DNA, the CDR3 is TGTGCCAGCAGCTTTAGGTCCGGACTCAGGAACACTGAAGCTTTCTTT. Translating it yields CASSFRSGLRNTEAFF.

The rearrangement links TRBV7-9 to TRBJ1-1; tentative D call: TRBD1 (5 bases). This CDR3 has 13 residues. The germline gives CDR1 SEHNR, CDR2 FQNEAQ (reference sequence). With 5 bases removed from V and 10 bases from J, the gap between germline ends came to 17 bases. CDR3 loop: CASSPRQGHAAFF. The CDR3 DNA follows: TGTGCCAGCAGCCCCCGGCAGGGCCATGCAGCTTTCTTT. The full variable domain, in which reference TRBV7-9 and TRBJ1-1 provide the parts outside the CDR3, is DTGVSQNPRHKITKRGQNVTFRCDPISEHNRLYWYRQTLGQGPEFLTYFQNEAQLEKSRLLSDRFSAERPKGSFSTLEIQRTEQGDSAMYLCASSPRQGHAAFFGQGTRLTVV.

CDR3 amino acids: CASSAGQASTDTQYF. Here the CDR3 DNA reads TGCGCCAGCAGCGCGGGACAGGCTAGCACAGATACGCAGTATTTT. The rearrangement uses TRBV4-1 and TRBJ2-3; TRBD1 matches at 8 bases. Unmatched junction bases numbered 4, after V lost 5 bases and J lost 0 bases. Germline V gene sequence: CDR1 MGHRA, CDR2 YSYEKL. This CDR3 is built from 15 residues.

This chain links TRBV19 with TRBJ1-5; maybe TRBD1 (6 bases). The CDR3 spans 15 residues. CDR1 is LNHDA, CDR2 SQIVND, per germline (reference sequence). With 3 bases removed from V and 2 bases from J, the gap between germline ends came to 11 bases. CDR3 sequence: CASSIPGQRNQPQHF. The CDR3, as DNA: TGTGCCAGTAGTATCCCCGGACAGCGCAATCAGCCCCAGCATTTT.

This clone was counted only a few times. This chain links TRBV30 with TRBJ1-5; unclear D gene. The germline gives CDR1 GTSNPN, CDR2 SVGIG (reference sequence). The V and J ends lost 2 bases and 0 bases respectively, with 5 bases between them. CDR3 size: 13 residues. CDR3 DNA sequence: TGTGCCTGGAGTATAAATAGCAATCAGCCCCAGCATTTT. The encoded protein is CAWSINSNQPQHF.

The chain couples TRBV5-1 to TRBJ2-1, with no clear D. The V end was cut by 4 bases, the J end by 0 bases, with 14 bases between. This CDR3 spans 16 amino acids. The germline CDR1 and CDR2 sequences are SGHRS and YFSETQ. The CDR3 DNA is TGCGCCAGCAGCAAAAGACTCGCTAGCTCCTACAATGAGCAGTTCTTC. This sequence encodes CASSKRLASSYNEQFF.

This clone was picked up a small number of times. V and J are TRBV28 and TRBJ2-7; 7 nucleotides agree with TRBD2. V shed 7 bases and J 4 bases; nucleotides not matched to a gene: 7. CDR1 is MDHEN, CDR2 SYDVKM, per germline. This CDR3 region has 13 residues. The CDR3 protein is CASIHSSGYEQYF. In DNA, the CDR3 is TGTGCCAGCATTCACTCTAGCGGATACGAGCAGTACTTC.

This chain joins TRBV7-9 and TRBJ1-2, with TRBD1 identical over 8 bases. The CDR3 has 15 residues. In germline, CDR1 is SEHNR, CDR2 FQNEAQ (reference sequence). V was clipped by 5 bases and J by 2 bases; unmatched bases: 7. For the CDR3, the DNA is TGTGCCAGCAGCCCTCCGACAGGGGCGAACTATGGCTACACCTTC. It is translated as CASSPPTGANYGYTF.